The 25 T cell receptor beta chains below were found in one sample sequenced in a study of response to subunit inactivated influenza vaccine. TCRdb ran MiXCR on the RT-PCR reads and lists one entry per CDR3 protein. The table has about 700,000 distinct CDR3 sequences, roughly 13% seen once; the top ten hold around 6.5%. The input for sequencing was PBMCs from blood, taken around two weeks before vaccination. The source of these receptors is a middle-aged man who received an inactivated influenza vaccine.

This clonotype was counted ten times or more. The chain links TRBV10-3 to TRBJ2-3, with D unclear. The V and J ends lost 0 bases and 3 bases respectively, with 7 bases between them. Germline CDR1 is ENHRY and CDR2 is SYGVKD. The CDR3 has 14 amino acids. The CDR3 spells CAISESAVTDTQYF. In DNA form, the CDR3 reads TGTGCCATCAGTGAGTCAGCAGTTACAGATACGCAGTATTTT.

This clonotype was seen a handful of times. This rearrangement joins TRBV7-6 to TRBJ2-7, with 7 nucleotides matching TRBD2. Germline values: CDR1 SGHVS, CDR2 FNYEAQ. V shed 5 bases and J 0 bases; nucleotides not matched to a gene: 7. There are 15 residues in the CDR3. CDR3 region: CASSEIAGSSYEQYF. Written as DNA, the CDR3 is TGTGCCAGCAGCGAAATAGCGGGTAGCTCCTACGAGCAGTACTTC.

In this sample, this clonotype turned up a few times. The chain employs TRBV2 and TRBJ2-3; TRBD1 aligns across 10 bases. The CDR3 runs to 15 residues. The germline gives CDR1 SNHLY, CDR2 FYNNEI. Trimming cost V 6 bases and J 4 bases; bases outside gene matches: 7. CDR3 nucleotides: TGTGCCAGCAGGGCCGGGACAGGGGCCGCAGATACGCAGTATTTT. Translated: CASRAGTGAADTQYF.

The chain links TRBV20-1 to TRBJ1-2; TRBD1 matches 9 bases. V shed 0 bases, J shed 5 bases, and the junction held 4 bases outside the gene matches. The CDR3 totals 14 residues. CDR1 and CDR2 from the germline V gene are DFQATT and SNEGSKA (reference sequence). The CDR3 protein is CSARETGGWYGYTF. CDR3 bases: TGCAGTGCTAGAGAGACAGGGGGATGGTATGGCTACACCTTC.

The table lists this clonotype with a few counts. The V call is TRBV6-1, the J call TRBJ1-1; D gene ambiguous. The CDR3 is 14 amino acids. CDR1 is MNHNS and CDR2 is SASEGT in the germline V gene. V dropped 3 bases and J dropped 6 bases, with 14 bases sitting between them. CDR3 protein: CASSDPPGIPEAFF. The DNA for the CDR3 is TGTGCCAGCAGTGATCCCCCGGGTATTCCTGAAGCTTTCTTT.

This clonotype has a count of ten or more. V is TRBV12-3 or TRBV12-4 and J is TRBJ2-3; D gene ambiguous. The germline V and J ends were trimmed by 6 bases and 5 bases, with 6 bases remaining between them. The CDR3 length is 11 residues. The CDR3 protein is CASSTRDTQYF. CDR3 in DNA: TGTGCCAGCAGCACCCGAGATACGCAGTATTTT.

The chain joins TRBV5-5 to TRBJ1-3, with D possibly matching TRBD1 (5 bases). The CDR3 totals 17 residues. Deletions cut 6 bases from V and 0 bases from J, with 19 bases between. Germline V gene sequence: CDR1 SGHKS, CDR2 YYEKEE (reference sequence). The CDR3 bases are TGTGCCAGCACGGACGGGACCAACCTCTTCTCTGGAAACACCATATATTTT. It translates to CASTDGTNLFSGNTIYF.

The V gene is TRBV13, the J gene TRBJ2-5, with 7 bases aligning to TRBD2. There are 16 residues in the CDR3. Trimming at V came to 4 bases and at J to 5 bases, leaving 13 bases not matched to a gene. Germline V CDR1 and CDR2: PRHDT, FYEKMQ (reference sequence). DNA of the CDR3: TGTGCCAGCAGCTCTCAATCGACTAGCTTCTGGGAGACCCAGTACTTC. Encoded protein: CASSSQSTSFWETQYF. Drawing the rest from reference TRBV13 and TRBJ2-5, the complete variable domain is AAGVIQSPRHLIKEKRETATLKCYPIPRHDTVYWYQQGPGQDPQFLISFYEKMQSDKGSIPDRFSAQQFSDYHSELNMSSLELGDSALYFCASSSQSTSFWETQYFGPGTRLLVL.

This clonotype has at least ten counts. The chain has TRBV29-1 and TRBJ1-5; 8 nucleotides match TRBD1. V was pared by 6 bases and J by 2 bases, with 3 bases of the junction left unmatched. The germline V gene has CDR1 SQVTM and CDR2 ANQGSEA. The CDR3 has 13 residues. CDR3 protein: CSVVTGGNQPQHF. The CDR3, as DNA: TGCAGCGTAGTGACAGGGGGCAATCAGCCCCAGCATTTT.

This clonotype was seen ten or more times. The chain joins TRBV12-3 or TRBV12-4 to TRBJ2-7, with 8 bases aligning to TRBD2. The V segment lost 4 bases and the J segment 0 bases; nucleotides outside the gene matches: 5. The CDR3 contains 15 residues. The DNA for the CDR3 is TGTGCCAGCAGTTATTTAGCGGGGAGCTCCTACGAGCAGTACTTC. This encodes CASSYLAGSSYEQYF.

The chain couples TRBV19 to TRBJ1-6; D call uncertain. V was shortened by 5 bases and J by 6 bases, with 14 bases between the two germline ends. This CDR3 region has 15 residues. The germline V gene encodes CDR1 LNHDA and CDR2 SQIVND (reference sequence). The CDR3 coding sequence is TGTGCCAGTAGTCGCCGGAATCTCCCTAATTCACCCCTCCACTTT. Amino acid sequence: CASSRRNLPNSPLHF.

This clonotype was observed a handful of times. The chain joins TRBV12-5 to TRBJ2-4; no firm D call. Trimming pared 3 bases from V and 7 bases from J, leaving 4 bases between. The CDR3 is 11 amino acids. Germline CDR1 and CDR2: LGHNT and FRNRAP. The CDR3 here is CASGFGNIQYF. CDR3 in DNA: TGTGCTAGTGGTTTCGGGAACATTCAGTACTTC.

V gene TRBV4-3 combines with J gene TRBJ2-3, with 15 bases lining up with TRBD2. The CDR3 runs 17 residues. Germline CDR1 LGHNA, CDR2 YSLEER. V dropped 6 bases and J dropped 2; count of bases not matched to a gene: 6. Here the CDR3 reads CASSGGLAGGHTDTQYF. CDR3 in DNA: TGCGCCAGCAGTGGCGGACTAGCGGGAGGGCACACAGATACGCAGTATTTT.

This clonotype has a handful of counts. The chain has TRBV18 and TRBJ2-3; 7 bases are a match to TRBD1. The CDR3 extends over 17 amino acids. In germline, CDR1 is KGHSH, CDR2 LQKENI. V was clipped by 6 bases and J by 0 bases; unmatched bases: 12. The CDR3 reads CASSHSRTGQSTDTQYF. In nucleotides, the CDR3 is TGTGCCAGCTCGCATTCTAGGACAGGCCAGAGCACAGATACGCAGTATTTT.

This clonotype was seen only once. A junction end diverges from the germline sequence, so it may reflect a read error. The V and J genes are TRBV5-1 and TRBJ1-1, with 9 bases identical to TRBD1. Germline V gene sequence: CDR1 SGHRS, CDR2 YFSETQ. The CDR3 runs to 15 residues. The chain's CDR3 is CASSQLQGANTEALF. The CDR3 nucleotides read TGCGCCAGCAGCCAACTACAGGGGGCGAACACTGAAGCTCTCTTT.

The table lists this clonotype with a count of one. The chain links TRBV4-2 to TRBJ2-1; D gene uncertain. The CDR3 extends over 13 amino acids. Germline values: CDR1 LGHNA, CDR2 YNFKEQ. Trimming cost V 5 bases and J 7 bases, with 12 bases left between them. The CDR3 DNA sequence: TGTGCCAGCAGCACTGGGGTTCTGAATGAGCAGTTCTTC. Protein: CASSTGVLNEQFF.

The sample holds a few counts of this clonotype. J is TRBJ2-3 and V is TRBV5-1; D may correspond to TRBD1 or TRBD2 (5 bases each). This CDR3 is 15 amino acids long. From germline, CDR1 is SGHRS and CDR2 YFSETQ. The germline V and J ends were trimmed by 2 bases and 4 bases, with 14 bases remaining between them. CDR3 amino acids: CASSFSGSQADTQYF. The CDR3 nucleotides are TGCGCCAGCAGCTTTTCAGGGAGCCAAGCAGATACGCAGTATTTT.

The chain couples TRBV18 to TRBJ2-1; D ambiguous. Trimming took off 2 bases at V and 6 bases at J, with 8 bases between the two ends. Looked up from germline, CDR1 is KGHSH and CDR2 is LQKENI. The CDR3 covers 13 residues. CDR3 sequence: CASSPYRGNEQFF. Written as DNA, the CDR3 is TGTGCCAGCTCACCATATCGCGGCAATGAGCAGTTCTTC.

This clonotype occurred a few times. The rearrangement links TRBV4-2 to TRBJ2-3; 7 positions agree with TRBD2. Germline CDR1 LGHNA, CDR2 YNFKEQ. There are 16 residues in the CDR3. Trimming cost V 1 base and J 6 bases; bases outside gene matches: 10. The chain's CDR3 is CASSQAPSGVPDTQYF. In nucleotides, the CDR3 is TGTGCCAGCAGCCAAGCCCCTAGCGGCGTACCGGATACGCAGTATTTT.

This clonotype has just a few counts. J is TRBJ2-7 and V is TRBV6-2 or TRBV6-3; no reliable D call. Germline V lookup: CDR1 MNHEY, CDR2 SVGEGT. V lost 6 bases and J lost 2, with 11 bases in between. This CDR3 comprises 13 residues. CDR3 protein: CASSPLGPYEQYF. CDR3 bases: TGTGCCAGCAGCCCTCTTGGGCCCTACGAGCAGTACTTC.

This clonotype was recorded many times. The CDR3 nucleotides are TGCGCCAGCAGCACTGGACTGGACGAGCAGTACTTC. The encoded protein is CASSTGLDEQYF. This chain links TRBV5-1 with TRBJ2-7, with D possibly being TRBD2 (5 bases). The CDR3 extends over 12 amino acids. V gave up 4 bases and J gave up 5 bases, with 10 bases separating them. The germline V gene has CDR1 SGHRS and CDR2 YFSETQ.

The chain joins TRBV7-9 to TRBJ1-3, with no clear D. In germline, CDR1 is SEHNR, CDR2 FQNEAQ (reference sequence). V was shortened by 1 base and J by 6 bases, with 10 bases between the two germline ends. The CDR3 is 14 amino acids. CDR3 in amino acids: CASSLDAKINTIYF. The CDR3 DNA sequence: TGTGCCAGCAGCTTAGATGCAAAGATAAACACCATATATTTT.

The chain employs TRBV18 and TRBJ1-1, with TRBD1 as a possible D gene (5 bases). CDR3 length: 15 residues. Trimming took off 3 bases at V and 5 bases at J, with 16 bases between the two ends. CDR1 is KGHSH and CDR2 is LQKENI in the germline V gene. CDR3 protein: CASSPTLGQRTEAFF. The CDR3, as DNA: TGTGCCAGCTCACCTACCTTGGGGCAGAGGACTGAAGCTTTCTTT.

This clonotype was seen many times. The chain carries TRBV25-1 and TRBJ1-2; 8 bases are shared with TRBD1. CDR3 size: 12 residues. Germline values: CDR1 MGHDK, CDR2 SYGVNS. With 4 bases clipped from V and 6 bases from J, the junction kept 1 base outside the gene matches. The CDR3 reads CASSVTGDGYTF. The DNA of the CDR3 is TGTGCCAGCAGTGTGACAGGGGATGGCTACACCTTC.

This clonotype was detected many times. This chain joins TRBV29-1 and TRBJ1-2; D ambiguous. V dropped 5 bases and J dropped 0 bases, with 7 bases sitting between them. Looked up from germline, CDR1 is SQVTM and CDR2 is ANQGSEA. There are 12 residues in the CDR3. CDR3 DNA: TGCAGCGTTACCAATGCTAACTATGGCTACACCTTC. It encodes CSVTNANYGYTF.